This entry lists 16 T cell receptor beta chains sequenced from one sample in a study of T cells after yellow fever vaccination. One entry per CDR3 protein results from TCRdb running MiXCR on the 5' RACE reads. This sample yields around 100,000 distinct CDR3 sequences, of which approximately 5.5% are seen a single time; approximately 39% belongs to the top ten. The sample in question was CD8+ T cells sorted from PBMCs, obtained 10 days after the yellow fever booster vaccination. The receptors here all came from a man aged 18 to 30 who received the YFV17D yellow fever vaccine.

This clonotype came up a few times. This chain joins TRBV27 and TRBJ1-2; the D is unclear. The V end lost 3 bases, the J end lost 1 base, and 6 bases lay between the germline ends. Germline V lookup: CDR1 MNHEY, CDR2 SMNVEV (reference sequence). The CDR3 has 13 amino acids. The CDR3 sequence: CASSFKVNYGYTF. The DNA of the CDR3 is TGTGCCAGCAGTTTCAAAGTTAACTATGGCTACACCTTC.

This chain links TRBV3-1 with TRBJ2-3, with 8 bases aligning to TRBD2. CDR1 and CDR2 (germline): LGHDT, YNNKEL (reference sequence). The CDR3 length is 17 residues. The junction had 11 bases not matched to a gene; V was cut back by 1 base and J by 5 bases. The CDR3 DNA follows: TGTGCCAGCAGCCAAGTCGGACTAGCATCTTGGCAAGATACGCAGTATTTT. Protein: CASSQVGLASWQDTQYF.

This clonotype turned up a few times. The chain links TRBV28 to TRBJ2-7, with 11 bases identical to TRBD1. Germline trimming cut 5 bases from V and 0 bases from J; bases unmatched to any gene: 6. The CDR3 totals 16 residues. Germline loops: CDR1 MDHEN, CDR2 SYDVKM. Here the CDR3 DNA reads TGTGCCAGCAGTAGAGGGGACAGGGGGACCTCCTACGAGCAGTACGTC. It translates to CASSRGDRGTSYEQYV.

The chain carries TRBV27 and TRBJ2-3; 8 nucleotides align to TRBD1. Trimming removed 6 bases from V and 1 base from J; junction bases left unmatched: 9. Per the germline V gene, CDR1 is MNHEY and CDR2 is SMNVEV (reference sequence). CDR3 length: 16 residues. CDR3 DNA: TGTGCCAGCAGACTAGGACAGGGAAGAGGCACAGATACGCAGTATTTT. Protein product: CASRLGQGRGTDTQYF.

V gene TRBV12-3 or TRBV12-4 combines with J gene TRBJ2-7; 10 bases fit TRBD2. The CDR3 consists of 15 residues. V was clipped by 6 bases and J by 0 bases; unmatched bases: 5. The CDR3, as DNA: TGTGCCAGCAGGGGACTAGCGTCCAACTCCTACGAGCAGTACGTC. The encoded protein is CASRGLASNSYEQYV.

This clonotype was recorded a few times. This chain joins TRBV5-1 and TRBJ2-5; 10 bases match TRBD2. The junction had 7 bases not matched to a gene; V was cut back by 3 bases and J by 5 bases. Germline CDR1 is SGHRS and CDR2 is YFSETQ. CDR3 length: 15 amino acids. CDR3 loop: CASSSSGGAVETQYF. The DNA of the CDR3 is TGCGCCAGCAGCTCAAGCGGGGGGGCCGTGGAGACCCAGTACTTC.

This clonotype showed up just a few times. The chain recombines TRBV24-1 with TRBJ2-3; TRBD2 is a possible D gene (5 bases). Trimming removed 5 bases at V and 2 bases at J, with 16 bases between. This CDR3 spans 16 amino acids. Germline values: CDR1 KGHDR, CDR2 SFDVKD. The CDR3 sequence is CATSGPSVANTDTQYF. The CDR3 DNA sequence: TGTGCCACCAGTGGTCCCTCGGTAGCGAACACAGATACGCAGTATTTT.

J is TRBJ2-1 and V is TRBV4-3; D possibly corresponds to TRBD2 (5 bases). V was pared by 5 bases and J by 2 bases, with 7 bases between. The CDR3 length is 13 residues. Germline-derived CDR1 and CDR2 are LGHNA and YSLEER. CDR3 loop: CASSDGTYNEQFF. DNA for the CDR3: TGCGCCAGCAGCGACGGGACCTACAATGAGCAGTTCTTC.

The rearrangement uses TRBV4-1 and TRBJ2-1; no clear D. There are 14 residues in the CDR3. V was shortened by 1 base and J by 6 bases, with 10 bases between the two germline ends. Looked up from germline, CDR1 is MGHRA and CDR2 is YSYEKL. Written as DNA, the CDR3 is TGCGCCAGCAGCCAAGTTTACGGCAGCAATGAGCAGTTCTTC. This translates into CASSQVYGSNEQFF.

The chain carries TRBV5-1 and TRBJ2-2; no firm D call. CDR1 is SGHRS and CDR2 is YFSETQ in the germline V gene. V lost 3 bases and J 5 bases, leaving 11 bases between the germline ends. This CDR3 spans 14 amino acids. As DNA, the CDR3 is TGCGCCAGCAGCTCAGTCGGGTGGACCGGGGAGCTGTTTTTT. Translated: CASSSVGWTGELFF.

In its sample, this clonotype was seen many times. This chain connects TRBV15 to TRBJ1-1, with a weak D call TRBD1 (5 bases). The CDR3 consists of 13 residues. The V end was cut by 8 bases, the J end by 1 base, with 11 bases between. Germline V gene lookup returns CDR1 LNHNV and CDR2 YYDKDF (reference sequence). The CDR3 DNA reads as TGTGCCACCCAATCCACAGGGAACACTGAAGCTTTCTTT. It translates to CATQSTGNTEAFF.

This clonotype has at least ten counts. V usage is TRBV6-6 and J usage is TRBJ2-1, with TRBD2 as a possible D gene (5 bases). The V and J ends lost 4 bases and 6 bases respectively, with 10 bases between them. The CDR3 has 13 residues. The germline CDR1 and CDR2 sequences are MNHNY and SVGAGI (reference sequence). The CDR3 reads CASSSPRGNEQFF. Here the CDR3 DNA reads TGTGCCAGCAGTTCCCCCCGGGGCAATGAGCAGTTCTTC.

V gene TRBV4-1 combines with J gene TRBJ2-3, with 7 bases aligning to TRBD2. This CDR3 is built from 14 residues. Germline assignment: CDR1 MGHRA and CDR2 YSYEKL. Trimming removed 1 base from V and 5 bases from J; junction bases left unmatched: 3. The CDR3 nucleotides are TGCGCCAGCAGCCAAGTGGCGGGGGAAGATACGCAGTATTTT. Its protein product is CASSQVAGEDTQYF.

The gene calls are TRBV7-2 and TRBJ2-5; D gene unclear. The CDR3 runs 12 residues. Trimming shortened V by 1 base and J by 5 bases, and 5 bases separated the two germline ends. Per germline, CDR1 SGHTA and CDR2 FQGNSA. The CDR3 coding sequence is TGTGCCAGCAGCTTAGGGGCGGAGACCCAGTACTTC. It translates to CASSLGAETQYF.

This chain links TRBV29-1 with TRBJ2-3; maybe TRBD2 (5 bases). Germline V gives CDR1 SQVTM, CDR2 ANQGSEA. V lost 3 bases to trimming and J lost 2 bases, with 15 bases between them. The CDR3 runs to 15 residues. In nucleotides, the CDR3 is TGCAGCGTTGAGGAAACGGGGTTGTCCACAGATACGCAGTATTTT. It yields the protein CSVEETGLSTDTQYF.

The V call is TRBV7-6, the J call TRBJ1-1, with 9 nucleotides matching TRBD1. The CDR3 is 15 amino acids. V shed 5 bases and J 5 bases; nucleotides not matched to a gene: 9. Germline V gives CDR1 SGHVS, CDR2 FNYEAQ. CDR3 DNA sequence: TGTGCCAGCAGCGGGTACGGGACAGGGAGGACTGAAGCTTTCTTT. It is translated as CASSGYGTGRTEAFF. The variable domain in full, with the rest retrieved from reference TRBV7-6 and TRBJ1-1, is GAGVSQSPRYKVTKRGQDVALRCDPISGHVSLYWYRQALGQGPEFLTYFNYEAQQDKSGLPNDRFSAERPEGSISTLTIQRTEQRDSAMYRCASSGYGTGRTEAFFGQGTRLTVV.